This entry lists 10 T cell receptor beta chains sequenced from one sample in a study of shared clonotypes between healthy human individuals. Profiled with immunoSEQ multiplex PCR; TCRdb holds only in-frame clones, not every one. The data hold over 2 million clones, with 95% observed a single time. Sequencing was done on a sample of naive CD4+ T cells sorted from blood. The subset here: CD45RA+ positively selected. The origin of the receptors is a man between 18 and 35 years old in good health.

The chain combines TRBV6-1 with TRBJ1-6; possible D gene TRBD1, 5 bases. The CDR3 extends over 15 amino acids. The germline CDR1 and CDR2 sequences are MNHNS and SASEGT. V was clipped by 2 bases and J by 9 bases, with 14 bases between them. CDR3 bases: TGTGCCAGCAGTGAATTATGGACATCAGGTTCACCCCTCCACTTT. Protein sequence: CASSELWTSGSPLHF.

As DNA, the CDR3 is TGTGCCAGCAGTGAAGTTACGCAGTATTTT. It specifies CASSEVTQYF. V is TRBV2 and J is TRBJ2-3; D is unresolved. V was cut by 1 base and J by 8 bases, with 1 base left in between. The CDR3 runs to 10 residues. CDR1 is SNHLY and CDR2 is FYNNEI in the germline V gene.

This chain connects TRBV7-6 to TRBJ1-4, with a weak D call TRBD1 (6 bases). V was shortened by 1 base and J by 4 bases, with 7 bases between the two germline ends. The CDR3 spans 14 residues. Germline CDR1 SGHVS, CDR2 FNYEAQ. CDR3 in amino acids: CASSLGRGNEKLFF. The DNA for the CDR3 is TGTGCCAGCAGCTTAGGCAGGGGTAATGAAAAACTGTTTTTT. The whole variable domain, remainder taken from reference TRBV7-6 and TRBJ1-4, is GAGVSQSPRYKVTKRGQDVALRCDPISGHVSLYWYRQALGQGPEFLTYFNYEAQQDKSGLPNDRFSAERPEGSISTLTIQRTEQRDSAMYRCASSLGRGNEKLFFGSGTQLSVL.

As for this clone: In the same sample, other DNA sequences code for this CDR3. This chain links TRBV5-8 with TRBJ2-3; 8 bases map to TRBD2. V was pared by 7 bases and J by 3 bases, with 10 bases of the junction left unmatched. The CDR3 runs 15 residues. Germline CDR1 and CDR2: SGHTS and YDEGEE. CDR3 nucleotide sequence: TGTGCCAGCTCGGCCCTCACTAGCGGTACAGATACGCAGTATTTT. Translating gives CASSALTSGTDTQYF.

Notes on this clone: Other nucleotide sequences from this sample produce the same CDR3. This chain joins TRBV7-2 and TRBJ2-3; the D is unclear. The CDR3 totals 13 residues. Germline V gene lookup returns CDR1 SGHTA and CDR2 FQGNSA. Trimming removed 0 bases from V and 3 bases from J, with 4 bases in between. The CDR3 is CASSLARTDTQYF. The CDR3 DNA follows: TGTGCCAGCAGCTTAGCACGGACAGATACGCAGTATTTT.

The rearrangement joins TRBV11-2 to TRBJ2-7, with D unresolved. Trimming stripped 5 bases from V and 3 bases from J, with 20 bases between. This CDR3 region has 16 residues. Looked up from germline, CDR1 is SGHAT and CDR2 is FQNNGV. The CDR3: CASSPEAGSMGYEQYF. CDR3 bases: TGTGCCAGCAGCCCCGAGGCAGGATCAATGGGCTACGAGCAGTACTTC.

This sequence joins TRBV6-6 and TRBJ1-3; TRBD1 aligns across 7 bases. Trimming took 6 bases from V and 2 from J; bases not matched to a gene: 7. Per the germline V gene, CDR1 is MNHNY and CDR2 is SVGAGI (reference sequence). The CDR3 is 15 residues long. The CDR3 here is CASSLAGGPGNTIYF. CDR3 coding DNA: TGTGCCAGCAGCCTCGCAGGGGGGCCTGGAAACACCATATATTTT.

This chain uses TRBV5-8 with TRBJ2-5, with D perhaps being TRBD1 or TRBD2 (5 bases each). Per germline, CDR1 SGHTS and CDR2 YDEGEE. CDR3 size: 15 residues. V lost 5 bases, J lost 4 bases, and 18 bases lay in between. In DNA, the CDR3 is TGTGCCAGCAGAATCAACGGGGCAAAGAGAGAGACCCAGTACTTC. Protein product: CASRINGAKRETQYF.

The rearrangement links TRBV7-2 to TRBJ1-1, with a possible D match to TRBD1 (6 bases). With 1 base removed from V and 4 bases from J, the gap between germline ends came to 16 bases. The CDR3 has 16 amino acids. Looked up from germline, CDR1 is SGHTA and CDR2 is FQGNSA. CDR3 loop: CASSLGGRGASTEAFF. As DNA, the CDR3 is TGTGCCAGCAGCTTAGGGGGACGGGGGGCGTCCACTGAAGCTTTCTTT.

The rearrangement uses TRBV2 and TRBJ1-3; D ambiguous. CDR1 and CDR2 from the germline V gene are SNHLY and FYNNEI. This CDR3 contains 13 residues. Trimming took 7 bases from V and 4 from J, leaving 11 bases between them. CDR3 loop: CASTPPGGNTIYF. The CDR3, as DNA: TGTGCCAGCACCCCGCCCGGGGGAAACACCATATATTTT.